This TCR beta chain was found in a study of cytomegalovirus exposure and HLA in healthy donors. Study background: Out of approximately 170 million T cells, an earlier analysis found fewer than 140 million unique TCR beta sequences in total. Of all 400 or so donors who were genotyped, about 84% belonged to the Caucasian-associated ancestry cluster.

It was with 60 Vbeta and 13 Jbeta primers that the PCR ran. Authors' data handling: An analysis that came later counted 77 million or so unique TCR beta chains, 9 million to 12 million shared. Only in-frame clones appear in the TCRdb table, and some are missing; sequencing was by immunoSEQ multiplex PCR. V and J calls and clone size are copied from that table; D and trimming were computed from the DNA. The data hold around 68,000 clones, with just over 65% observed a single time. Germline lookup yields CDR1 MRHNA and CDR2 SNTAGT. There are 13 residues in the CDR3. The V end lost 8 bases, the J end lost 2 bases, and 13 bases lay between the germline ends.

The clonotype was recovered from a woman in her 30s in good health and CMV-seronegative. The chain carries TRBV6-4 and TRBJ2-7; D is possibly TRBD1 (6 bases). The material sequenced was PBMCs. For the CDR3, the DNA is TGTGCCAGCCCTGAGGGGGTTACCTACGAGCAGTACTTC. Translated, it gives CASPEGVTYEQYF.